Sequencing of this T cell receptor beta chain was carried out in a study of blood T cell repertoires in COVID-19 (dated by TCRdb to the early 2020s). Some background on the complete study: Collaborator samples came from the United States, Italy and Spain and covered acute and convalescent phases of COVID-19. The repertoires were made available in a free public database intended to serve as a resource for research on the immune response to SARS-CoV-2. Samples came from the ongoing ImmuneRACE study (first 160 participants) plus 1,254 subjects from 6 global collaborators. The dataset comprised deeply sampled blood TCRbeta repertoires from subjects exposed to, actively infected with, or recovered from COVID-19. Where available, HLA class I and class II types were taken from metadata supplied by the sample provider and were not determined by assay-based typing. The prospective study material was composed of cDNA or gDNA derived from T cells, B-cell-depleted T cells, or PBMCs. The sample metadata nearly always contained a de-identified subject ID, COVID-19 status, age in years and sex.

After removal of 2 bases from V and 4 bases from J, the junction retains 5 bases not matched to a gene. The CDR3, from cysteine to phenylalanine, totals 14 residues. Only the CDR3 part of the read is kept: 42 bases, read in frame from the first base. As encoded in the germline V gene (reference sequence), CDR1 is GTSNPN while CDR2 is SVGIG. The immunoSEQ Assay, a bias-controlled multiplex PCR, was used to amplify TCRbeta CDR3 regions from genomic DNA. Turning to the authors' computational methods: Nucleated cell counts per sample were estimated from amplification of reference gene primers within the assay. Sequence reads were collapsed and filtered to measure the absolute abundance of every unique TCRbeta CDR3 rearrangement. Productive Simpson clonality was computed per sample as the square root of Simpson's diversity index over productive rearrangements. TCRdb mirrors the immuneACCESS table, restricted to in-frame sequences. Some clones are absent from its copies; in checked studies, under half trace to an unresolved V gene, and the reason for the others is unknown. V and J calls and clone size are copied from that table; D and trimming were computed from the DNA. This sample comprises about 150,000 clones, over 75% of them detected only once. The top ten constitute about 16% of the sample.

Whole blood was collected in K2EDTA tubes by collaborating institutions according to the institutions' own protocols. For TCRbeta analysis, collaborators shipped samples in one of three forms: frozen whole blood, isolated PBMCs, or DNA extracted from either of those sample types. Here is what the overall study found, with its caveats: The quantity of clinical and demographic metadata differed by source and by participant and was supplied without curation.

Concerning this clone: Its binding antigen is unknown. Base qualities were left out, and no much larger clone turns up one base away.

This receptor was identified in a woman aged 40 to 50 with acute or convalescent COVID-19. The sample consisted of peripheral blood. Recombination joined TRBV30 with TRBJ2-3, with 8 bases matching TRBD1. CDR3 region: CAWSPQGVADTQYF. The DNA reads as follows: TGTGCCTGGAGTCCACAGGGGGTGGCAGATACGCAGTATTTT.